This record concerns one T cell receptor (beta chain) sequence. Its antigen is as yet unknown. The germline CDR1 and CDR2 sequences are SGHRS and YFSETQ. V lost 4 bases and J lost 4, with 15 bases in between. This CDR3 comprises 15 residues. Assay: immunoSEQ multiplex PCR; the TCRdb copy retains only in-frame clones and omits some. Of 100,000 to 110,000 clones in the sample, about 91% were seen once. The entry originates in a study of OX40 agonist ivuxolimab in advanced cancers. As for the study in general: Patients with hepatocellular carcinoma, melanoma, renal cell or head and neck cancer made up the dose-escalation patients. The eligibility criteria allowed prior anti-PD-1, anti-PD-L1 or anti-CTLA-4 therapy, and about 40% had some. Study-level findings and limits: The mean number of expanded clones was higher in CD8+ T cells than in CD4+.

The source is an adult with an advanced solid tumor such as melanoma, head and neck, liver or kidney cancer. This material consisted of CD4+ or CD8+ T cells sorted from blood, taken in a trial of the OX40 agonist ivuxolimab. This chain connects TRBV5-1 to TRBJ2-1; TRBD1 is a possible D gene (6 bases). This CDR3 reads CASSQQTGNYNEQFF. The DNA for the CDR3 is TGCGCCAGCAGCCAGCAGACAGGCAATTACAATGAGCAGTTCTTC. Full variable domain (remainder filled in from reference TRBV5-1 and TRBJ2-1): KAGVTQTPRYLIKTRGQQVTLSCSPISGHRSVSWYQQTPGQGLQFLFEYFSETQRNKGNFPGRFSGRQFSNSRSEMNVSTLELGDSALYLCASSQQTGNYNEQFFGPGTRLTVL.